Presented here are 19 T cell receptor beta chains from one specimen sequenced in a study of cytomegalovirus exposure and HLA in healthy donors. The PCR ran on 60 Vbeta and 13 Jbeta primers. Libraries were prepared by immunoSEQ multiplex PCR; TCRdb keeps only in-frame clonotypes and omits some of them. The table includes 100,000 to 150,000 clones, roughly three quarters detected once. The sequenced sample consisted of PBMCs. All receptors derive from a young man in good health and CMV-seronegative.

This chain joins TRBV7-9 and TRBJ2-5; 15 nucleotides line up with TRBD2. The trim removed 4 bases at V and 11 bases at J, leaving 8 bases unmatched. Germline-derived CDR1 and CDR2 are SEHNR and FQNEAQ (reference sequence). This CDR3 spans 15 amino acids. For the CDR3, the DNA is TGTGCCAGCAGCTCGGGACTAGCGGGAGGCTTCAAGCAGTACTTC. This translates into CASSSGLAGGFKQYF. The variable domain in full, completed from reference TRBV7-9 and TRBJ2-5, reads DTGVSQNPRHKITKRGQNVTFRCDPISEHNRLYWYRQTLGQGPEFLTYFQNEAQLEKSRLLSDRFSAERPKGSFSTLEIQRTEQGDSAMYLCASSSGLAGGFKQYFGPGTRLLVL.

This chain uses TRBV27 with TRBJ2-2; 14 bases align to TRBD2. The CDR3 sequence is 15 residues long. Germline-derived CDR1 and CDR2 are MNHEY and SMNVEV (reference sequence). The J segment lost 6 bases and the V segment lost 5 bases, leaving 2 bases of the junction unmatched. As DNA, the CDR3 is TGTGCCAGCAGTCGACTAGCGGGAGGGTCCGGGGAGCTGTTTTTT. This gives the protein CASSRLAGGSGELFF.

This chain joins TRBV10-2 and TRBJ2-1; 9 bases line up with TRBD1. The CDR3 runs 14 residues. J lost 5 bases, V lost 7 bases, and 6 bases had no gene match. Germline V gene lookup returns CDR1 WSHSY and CDR2 SAAADI. Here the CDR3 reads CASIRDRANNEQFF. CDR3 DNA: TGCGCCAGCATCCGGGACAGGGCCAACAATGAGCAGTTCTTC.

This clone was seen a single time. V is TRBV7-3 and J is TRBJ1-1; tentatively, D is TRBD1 (6 bases). The CDR3 totals 14 residues. V was shortened by 4 bases and J by 0 bases, with 9 bases between the two germline ends. Germline CDR1 reads SGHTA; CDR2 reads FQGTGA. DNA of the CDR3: TGTGCCAGCAGCTCCGGACAGTTGAACACTGAAGCTTTCTTT. Amino acids: CASSSGQLNTEAFF.

The chain uses TRBV5-1 and TRBJ1-2; the D gene is possibly TRBD1 (6 bases). Between the trimmed V and J ends, which lost 6 bases and 6 bases, there was a span of 15 bases. Germline CDR1 is SGHRS and CDR2 is YFSETQ. The CDR3 covers 13 residues. Here the CDR3 DNA reads TGCGCCAGCAAGCAGGGGTTCGGTGATGGCTACACCTTC. Translated, it gives CASKQGFGDGYTF.

The genes are TRBV7-9 and TRBJ1-3; 8 bases are a match to TRBD1. This CDR3 contains 16 residues. Germline-derived CDR1 and CDR2 are SEHNR and FQNEAQ (reference sequence). J was trimmed by 4 bases and V by 3 bases; bases with no gene match: 8. The CDR3 protein is CASSFEGQVYGNTIYF. The CDR3 nucleotides read TGTGCCAGCAGCTTTGAGGGACAGGTGTACGGAAACACCATATATTTT. The whole variable domain, filled in from reference TRBV7-9 and TRBJ1-3, reads DTGVSQNPRHKITKRGQNVTFRCDPISEHNRLYWYRQTLGQGPEFLTYFQNEAQLEKSRLLSDRFSAERPKGSFSTLEIQRTEQGDSAMYLCASSFEGQVYGNTIYFGEGSWLTVV.

The J gene is TRBJ2-7, the V gene TRBV14, with a possible D match to TRBD2 (6 bases). CDR1 SGHDN and CDR2 FVKESK come from the germline V gene. The V and J ends lost 6 bases and 4 bases respectively, with 13 bases between them. The length of the CDR3 is 13 residues. The CDR3 reads CASSPGSQYEQYV. For the CDR3, the DNA is TGTGCCAGCAGTCCCGGGAGCCAGTACGAGCAGTACGTC.

The rearrangement uses TRBV9 and TRBJ1-1; D possibly corresponds to TRBD1 (6 bases). The V end lost 6 bases, the J end lost 8 bases, and 23 bases lay between the germline ends. The CDR3 is 15 residues long. Germline V gives CDR1 SGDLS, CDR2 YYNGEE. The CDR3 coding sequence is TGTGCCAGCACCCGTGCGACAGGTACGGGGACGGAAGCTTTCTTT. Protein product: CASTRATGTGTEAFF.

V and J are TRBV5-4 and TRBJ2-5; possibly TRBD1 for D (5 bases). The CDR3 is 14 amino acids. V lost 4 bases and J lost 1, with 11 bases in between. Germline V gene lookup returns CDR1 SGHNT and CDR2 YYREEE (reference sequence). CDR3 residues: CASSPDSVQETQYF. CDR3 sequence (DNA): TGTGCCAGCAGCCCAGACAGCGTCCAAGAGACCCAGTACTTC.

V and J are TRBV15 and TRBJ2-6; 9 nucleotides align to TRBD1. Germline V gene data show CDR1 as LNHNV and CDR2 as YYDKDF (reference sequence). V lost 8 bases and J lost 0; bases outside the gene matches: 8. The CDR3 runs 17 residues. The chain's CDR3 is CATGLGTGRSGANVLTF. In DNA form, the CDR3 reads TGTGCCACCGGCCTAGGGACAGGGCGCTCTGGGGCCAACGTCCTGACTTTC.

The chain recombines TRBV10-3 with TRBJ1-5; 7 bases agree with TRBD1. The CDR3 has 14 residues. The J segment lost 4 bases and the V segment lost 10 bases, leaving 10 bases of the junction unmatched. The V gene's germline CDR1 is ENHRY and CDR2 SYGVKD. CDR3 region: CATSRQGENQPQHF. CDR3 coding DNA: TGTGCCACCTCGAGACAGGGCGAAAATCAGCCCCAGCATTTT.

This sequence joins TRBV28 and TRBJ1-1; weak D call: TRBD1 (5 bases). CDR3 size: 13 residues. V shed 3 bases and J shed 11 bases, with 16 bases lying between them. The germline V gene encodes CDR1 MDHEN and CDR2 SYDVKM. CDR3 amino acids: CASSLEGKSVAFF. As DNA, the CDR3 is TGTGCCAGCAGTTTGGAGGGGAAGAGTGTGGCTTTCTTT.

This clone appeared once. The chain is built from TRBV19 and TRBJ1-1, with D unclear. The CDR3 totals 15 residues. V shed 10 bases and J shed 1 base, with 19 bases lying between them. Germline CDR1 reads LNHDA; CDR2 reads SQIVND (reference sequence). CDR3 nucleotide sequence: TGTGCCACCACGTCCTCGCAGGCTGGGAACACTGAAGCTTTCTTT. This sequence encodes CATTSSQAGNTEAFF.

The chain recombines TRBV2 with TRBJ1-5; TRBD1 agrees at 8 bases. The CDR3 consists of 15 residues. The V and J ends lost 6 bases and 7 bases, in that order; junction bases with no gene match: 11. Germline V CDR1 and CDR2: SNHLY, FYNNEI. CDR3 nucleotide sequence: TGTGCCAGCAGCTCGGACAGGGCCCAGGGACAGCCCCAGCATTTT. Amino acids: CASSSDRAQGQPQHF.

The chain uses TRBV7-9 and TRBJ2-7, with D tentatively TRBD2 (6 bases). The CDR3 runs 19 residues. CDR1 is SEHNR and CDR2 is FQNEAQ in the germline V gene (reference sequence). V lost 1 base, J lost 1 base, and 23 bases lay in between. The CDR3 here is CASSLVVGGSTLGSYEQYF. The CDR3, as DNA: TGTGCCAGCAGCTTAGTTGTTGGGGGGTCCACCCTCGGGTCCTACGAGCAGTACTTC.

The V gene is TRBV7-3, the J gene TRBJ1-1; D remains unclear. Germline V gene data show CDR1 as SGHTA and CDR2 as FQGTGA. Trimming took 3 bases from V and 0 from J, leaving 5 bases between them. The CDR3 consists of 13 residues. The CDR3 sequence: CASSLTLNTEAFF. The CDR3 coding sequence is TGTGCCAGCAGCTTGACATTGAACACTGAAGCTTTCTTT.

V and J are TRBV7-9 and TRBJ2-1; the D gene is possibly TRBD2 (6 bases). V lost 4 bases to trimming and J lost 8 bases, with 21 bases between them. The CDR3 totals 16 residues. Germline CDR1 and CDR2: SEHNR and FQNEAQ (reference sequence). In nucleotides, the CDR3 is TGTGCCAGCAGCTCCTCCGGGACTGGAGACCACGATGAGCAGTTCTTC. It encodes CASSSSGTGDHDEQFF.

This clone showed up just a few times. The rearrangement joins TRBV30 to TRBJ1-2; weak D call: TRBD1 (6 bases). V shed 3 bases and J shed 1 base, with 9 bases lying between them. This CDR3 spans 13 amino acids. CDR1 GTSNPN and CDR2 SVGIG come from the germline V gene (reference sequence). The CDR3, as DNA: TGTGCCTGGAGCGGACAGATTAACTATGGCTACACCTTC. Amino acids: CAWSGQINYGYTF. The full variable domain, completed using reference TRBV30 and TRBJ1-2, is SQTIHQWPATLVQPVGSPLSLECTVEGTSNPNLYWYRQAAGRGLQLLFYSVGIGQISSEVPQNLSASRPQDRQFILSSKKLLLSDSGFYLCAWSGQINYGYTFGSGTRLTVV.

This clone was detected a few times. The J gene is TRBJ1-1, the V gene TRBV6-1; TRBD1 matches at 8 bases. The J segment lost 1 base and the V segment lost 4 bases, leaving 5 bases of the junction unmatched. Germline CDR1 reads MNHNS; CDR2 reads SASEGT. This CDR3 comprises 15 residues. In DNA form, the CDR3 reads TGTGCCAGCAGTGGGGGGACAGGAACGAACACTGAAGCTTTCTTT. It codes for CASSGGTGTNTEAFF.